This T cell receptor (beta chain) was captured by sequencing in a study of identical twins (dated by TCRdb to the mid-2010s). Background for the entire study: To test whether fetal clonotypes persist, the study used deep sequencing on TCR alpha and beta repertoires from monozygotic twins, unrelated adults of various ages, and cord blood. Replicate twin experiments were performed at different times using different library preparation protocols to rule out contamination.

From the germline V gene, CDR1 is WSHSY and CDR2 is SAAADI. Trimming takes 10 bases from V and 0 bases from J, and the germline ends sit 7 bases apart. Counted from cysteine to valine, this CDR3 has 11 amino acids. CDR3 DNA only is kept here, 33 bases in frame from base 1. Every donor was a healthy Caucasian. Three pairs of female monozygotic twins, all aged about 18 to 30 years, made up the twin cohort. Positive isolation kits from Invitrogen were used to isolate CD4+ and CD8+ T cell populations. To prepare the library, 5' RACE was applied. TCRdb names Illumina HiSeq 2000 as the instrument used. A universal primer binding site was introduced by template switching, and a unique molecular identifier was present in the final cDNA, enabling accurate counting of TCR cDNA molecules. Specific primers in the conserved constant-segment region were used to synthesize first-strand cDNA for TCR alpha and beta chains. To control for contamination, each cDNA library was double barcoded with a SMART-Mk sample barcode plus Illumina barcodes. Two successive PCR steps introduced TruSeq adapter sequences along with Illumina sample barcodes. The Illumina HiSeq platform was used with custom primers to sequence TCR alpha and beta cDNA libraries. On the authors' methods: Raw reads were processed with MiGEC to extract unique molecular identifiers, and MiXCR was used to determine CDR3 positions. Recombination models were inferred per individual with the repgenHMM and IGoR tools using an EM algorithm. The analysis of shared clonotypes was done with the tcR package in R, with sharing normalized by the product of cloneset sizes. To study raw recombination without the effects of thymic and clonal selection, out-of-frame nonproductive sequences were analyzed. Using fastp at Q25 and MiXCR, TCRdb reprocessed the public reads and kept productive beta chains. CDR3 protein sequences are deduplicated, and each keeps its most common genes and DNA. For this entry, the V and J calls and clone size follow TCRdb and not the study's own pipeline. This sample holds 300,000 to 350,000 distinct CDR3 sequences; approximately 13% were observed only once. The leading ten clones occupy 7.2% of the sample.

This clonotype showed up just a few times. Its antigen is not yet known. Base qualities are missing; no much larger clone stands one base away. Broad study findings and their caveats: A weaker excess of twin sharing was found in beta out-of-frame sequences because the signal-to-noise ratio was lowered by fewer shared sequences. Because the same donors could not be followed over many years, the conclusions relied on cross-sectional statistical analysis. Recombination models systematically underestimated out-of-frame TCR alpha sharing in monozygotic twins but agreed with sharing between unrelated individuals. Abundant cord blood beta clonotypes had fewer insertions, young adult naive repertoires showed a similar but weaker trend, and memory repertoires showed no such trend. Compared with coincidental sharing between unrelated individuals, an excess of low generation-probability sequences was observed among out-of-frame TCR alpha sequences shared between twins. Zero-insertion analyses could be partly confounded by invariant T cells such as MAIT and iNKT, though diverse VJ usage argued against such confounding for most clonotypes.

The sample was also reused in another study, on yellow fever vaccine responses in identical twins. According to the second study: The authors reported that the T cell response to vaccination in identical twins appeared partly convergent and partly personalized. In the study, vaccine-responding T cell clones were precisely tracked in identical twins.

Sequenced: CD8+ T cells sorted from blood. This receptor was taken from a woman aged 18-35 years in good health. The chain is made from TRBV10-2 and TRBJ2-7, with TRBD1 as a weak D call on 6 bases. The DNA is TGCGCCACACAGGGCTCCTACGAGCAGTACGTC. It is translated as CATQGSYEQYV.